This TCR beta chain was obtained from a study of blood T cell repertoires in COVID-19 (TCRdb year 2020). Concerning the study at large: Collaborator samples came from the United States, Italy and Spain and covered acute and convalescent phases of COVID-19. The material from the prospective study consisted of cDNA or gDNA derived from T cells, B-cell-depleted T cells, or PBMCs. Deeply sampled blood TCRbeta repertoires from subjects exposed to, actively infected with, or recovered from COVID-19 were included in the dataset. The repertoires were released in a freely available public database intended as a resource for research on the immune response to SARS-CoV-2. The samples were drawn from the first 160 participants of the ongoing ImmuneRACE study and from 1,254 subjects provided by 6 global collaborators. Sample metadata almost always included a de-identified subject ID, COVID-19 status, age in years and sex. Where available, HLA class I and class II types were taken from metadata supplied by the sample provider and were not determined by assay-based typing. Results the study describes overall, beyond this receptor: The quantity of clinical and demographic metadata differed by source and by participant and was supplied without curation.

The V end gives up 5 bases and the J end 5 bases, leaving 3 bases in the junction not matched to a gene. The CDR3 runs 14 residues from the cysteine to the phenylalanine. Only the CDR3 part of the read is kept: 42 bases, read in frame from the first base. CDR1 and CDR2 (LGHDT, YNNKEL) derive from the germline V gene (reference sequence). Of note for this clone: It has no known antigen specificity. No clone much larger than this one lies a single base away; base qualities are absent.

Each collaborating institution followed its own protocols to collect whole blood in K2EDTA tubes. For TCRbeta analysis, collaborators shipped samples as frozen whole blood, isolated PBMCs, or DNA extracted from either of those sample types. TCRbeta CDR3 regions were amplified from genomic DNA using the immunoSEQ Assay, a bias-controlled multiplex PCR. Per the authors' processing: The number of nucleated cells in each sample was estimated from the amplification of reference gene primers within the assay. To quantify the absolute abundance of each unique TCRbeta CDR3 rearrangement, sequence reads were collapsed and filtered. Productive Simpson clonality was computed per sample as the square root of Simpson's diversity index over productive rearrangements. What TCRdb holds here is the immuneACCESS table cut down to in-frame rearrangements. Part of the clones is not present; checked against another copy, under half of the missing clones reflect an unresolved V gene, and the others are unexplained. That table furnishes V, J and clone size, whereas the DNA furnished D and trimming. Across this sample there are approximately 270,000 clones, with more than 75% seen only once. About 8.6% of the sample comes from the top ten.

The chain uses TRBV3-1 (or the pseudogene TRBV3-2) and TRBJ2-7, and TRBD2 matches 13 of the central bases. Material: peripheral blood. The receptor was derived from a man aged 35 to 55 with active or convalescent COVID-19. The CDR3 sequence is CASSEGLAGHEQYF. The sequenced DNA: TGTGCCAGCAGCGAGGGACTAGCGGGACACGAGCAGTACTTC.